Shown below are 22 T cell receptor beta chains from a single sample sequenced in a study of OX40 agonist ivuxolimab in advanced cancers. Assay: immunoSEQ multiplex PCR; the TCRdb copy retains only in-frame clones and omits some. The data show under 85,000 clones, around 93% seen once. The sample in question was CD4+ or CD8+ T cells sorted from blood, obtained in a trial of the OX40 agonist ivuxolimab. These receptors were taken from an adult with an advanced solid tumor such as melanoma, head and neck, liver or kidney cancer.

The chain uses TRBV6-6 and TRBJ2-7; D ambiguous. Trimming took off 4 bases at V and 7 bases at J, with 2 bases between the two ends. There are 9 residues in the CDR3. Germline loops: CDR1 MNHNY, CDR2 SVGAGI (reference sequence). DNA of the CDR3: TGTGCCAGCAGTTGGGAGCAGTACTTC. This codes for CASSWEQYF.

This clone was picked up a small number of times. The chain carries TRBV18 and TRBJ1-1; no reliable D call. The V gene's germline CDR1 is KGHSH and CDR2 LQKENI. V gave up 0 bases and J gave up 6 bases, with 5 bases separating them. CDR3 size: 12 residues. The CDR3 DNA is TGTGCCAGCTCACCACCGGGGTCTGAAGCTTTCTTT. Protein sequence: CASSPPGSEAFF.

The CDR3 sequence: CASSIGTAQETQYF. The CDR3 DNA reads as TGTGCCAGTAGTATAGGGACAGCCCAAGAGACCCAGTACTTC. This chain uses TRBV19 with TRBJ2-5; the D gene is possibly TRBD1 (6 bases). CDR1 is LNHDA and CDR2 is SQIVND in the germline V gene (reference sequence). V was shortened by 1 base and J by 1 base, with 7 bases between the two germline ends. This CDR3 region has 14 residues.

J is TRBJ2-3 and V is TRBV9; TRBD2 agrees at 7 bases. The CDR3 has 19 amino acids. The J segment lost 2 bases and the V segment lost 1 base, leaving 16 bases of the junction unmatched. Per the germline V gene, CDR1 is SGDLS and CDR2 is YYNGEE. CDR3 nucleotides: TGTGCCAGCAGCGTATACCCTCTTCGCGGGAGTCATGACACAGATACGCAGTATTTT. Its protein is CASSVYPLRGSHDTDTQYF.

The chain has TRBV19 and TRBJ1-2; TRBD1 matches at 11 bases. V trimming: 7 bases; J trimming: 8 bases; junction bases outside the gene matches: 6. In germline, CDR1 is LNHDA, CDR2 SQIVND (reference sequence). The CDR3 extends over 13 amino acids. CDR3 bases: TGTGCCAGTAACGAGGACAGGGGGCGAGGCTACACCTTC. Encoded protein: CASNEDRGRGYTF. The full variable domain, in which reference TRBV19 and TRBJ1-2 provide the parts outside the CDR3, is DGGITQSPKYLFRKEGQNVTLSCEQNLNHDAMYWYRQDPGQGLRLIYYSQIVNDFQKGDIAEGYSVSREKKESFPLTVTSAQKNPTAFYLCASNEDRGRGYTFGSGTRLTVV.

The CDR3 loop is CASSPLSSGPIYNEQFF. The CDR3 nucleotides are TGTGCCAGCTCACCATTATCTAGCGGGCCTATCTACAATGAGCAGTTCTTC. V gene TRBV18 combines with J gene TRBJ2-1; TRBD2 aligns across 8 bases. The CDR3 consists of 17 residues. Germline loops: CDR1 KGHSH, CDR2 LQKENI. With 2 bases clipped from V and 3 bases from J, the junction kept 9 bases outside the gene matches.

The chain links TRBV27 to TRBJ2-5, with 9 bases identical to TRBD1. The CDR3 contains 15 residues. J gave up 5 bases and V 4 bases, and 8 bases lay outside the gene matches. Per germline, CDR1 MNHEY and CDR2 SMNVEV (reference sequence). CDR3 amino acids: CASSSGTGLRETQYF. The CDR3, as DNA: TGTGCCAGCAGTTCCGGGACAGGGCTCCGGGAGACCCAGTACTTC.

The chain combines TRBV9 with TRBJ1-2, with D unresolved. The length of the CDR3 is 16 residues. CDR1 is SGDLS, CDR2 YYNGEE, per germline. With 4 bases removed from V and 1 base from J, the gap between germline ends came to 17 bases. CDR3 region: CASSPKPGLGNYGYTF. CDR3 DNA: TGTGCCAGCAGCCCGAAACCCGGACTGGGTAACTATGGCTACACCTTC.

The J gene is TRBJ1-2, the V gene TRBV5-6, with a tentative D call TRBD1 (6 bases). The CDR3 covers 16 residues. Deletions cut 5 bases from V and 3 bases from J, with 20 bases between. Germline V gene sequence: CDR1 SGHDT, CDR2 YYEEEE. CDR3 in DNA: TGTGCCAGCAGGCGACCGGGACAAGGGGACCACTATGGCTACACCTTC. This codes for CASRRPGQGDHYGYTF.

The chain employs TRBV2 and TRBJ1-5; 10 bases line up with TRBD1. J was trimmed by 1 base and V by 6 bases; bases with no gene match: 6. The CDR3 consists of 16 residues. Germline V gene data show CDR1 as SNHLY and CDR2 as FYNNEI. CDR3 residues: CASSQGQGMSNQPQHF. The CDR3 nucleotides read TGTGCCAGCAGCCAGGGACAGGGGATGAGCAATCAGCCCCAGCATTTT.

The J gene is TRBJ2-7, the V gene TRBV5-6; 8 bases match TRBD1. The junction had 9 bases not matched to a gene; V was cut back by 4 bases and J by 3 bases. Germline values: CDR1 SGHDT, CDR2 YYEEEE. The CDR3 is 15 amino acids. CDR3 nucleotides: TGTGCCAGCAGCCTGGGGGGACAGGCGGACTACGAGCAGTACTTC. Translation: CASSLGGQADYEQYF.

This clone came up once. The chain joins TRBV14 to TRBJ2-1; unclear D gene. Germline loops: CDR1 SGHDN, CDR2 FVKESK. This CDR3 has 18 residues. The V end lost 4 bases, the J end lost 0 bases, and 19 bases lay between the germline ends. CDR3 in amino acids: CASSPRAGRHLSYNEQFF. The CDR3 DNA sequence: TGTGCCAGCAGCCCCCGGGCCGGGCGTCACCTCTCCTACAATGAGCAGTTCTTC.

The rearrangement links TRBV6-5 to TRBJ2-7; D not certain. CDR1 MNHEY and CDR2 SVGAGI come from the germline V gene. The ends were cut back, 5 bases at V and 6 bases at J, with 14 bases in the middle. This CDR3 has 13 residues. CDR3 sequence (DNA): TGTGCCAGCAGTGAATTGGGCCCCGTCGAGCAGTACTTC. It yields the protein CASSELGPVEQYF.

The chain has TRBV29-1 and TRBJ2-1; 15 bases match TRBD2. The CDR3 spans 15 residues. Germline CDR1 is SQVTM and CDR2 is ANQGSEA. J was trimmed by 4 bases and V by 5 bases; bases with no gene match: 3. CDR3 DNA: TGCAGCGTTCCCGGACTAGCGGGAGGGTACAATGAGCAGTTCTTC. Protein sequence: CSVPGLAGGYNEQFF.

The rearrangement uses TRBV27 and TRBJ1-5; D remains ambiguous. Germline V gives CDR1 MNHEY, CDR2 SMNVEV (reference sequence). The V gene lost 4 bases and the J gene lost 7 bases, with 14 bases spanning the gap. This CDR3 is 14 amino acids long. The CDR3 region has the DNA TGTGCCAGCAGTTCACGTCTCGGAAACCAGCCCCAGCATTTT. Translation: CASSSRLGNQPQHF.

This sequence joins TRBV19 and TRBJ2-2; no definite D call. Trimming removed 6 bases at V and 0 bases at J, with 8 bases between. The CDR3 contains 14 residues. Germline CDR1 LNHDA, CDR2 SQIVND (reference sequence). The CDR3: CASRARTNTGELFF. CDR3 nucleotide sequence: TGTGCCAGTAGGGCCAGAACGAACACCGGGGAGCTGTTTTTT.

The chain carries TRBV7-6 and TRBJ1-3, with D hard to call. The CDR3 sequence is 14 residues long. Germline V gene lookup returns CDR1 SGHVS and CDR2 FNYEAQ. V was pared by 0 bases and J by 2 bases, with 5 bases between. CDR3 in amino acids: CASSLAGPGNTIYF. CDR3 bases: TGTGCCAGCAGCTTAGCGGGTCCTGGAAACACCATATATTTT.

The gene calls are TRBV9 and TRBJ2-2; D uncertain. V lost 0 bases to trimming and J lost 4 bases, with 10 bases between them. This CDR3 contains 15 residues. CDR1 is SGDLS and CDR2 is YYNGEE in the germline V gene. The CDR3 region has the DNA TGTGCCAGCAGCGTAGATATTGGAGTCACCGGGGAGCTGTTTTTT. Translation: CASSVDIGVTGELFF.

The rearrangement joins TRBV27 to TRBJ1-1, with TRBD1 matching over 7 bases. Trimming cost V 5 bases and J 3 bases; bases outside gene matches: 9. Germline CDR1 MNHEY, CDR2 SMNVEV (reference sequence). The CDR3 is 15 residues long. The CDR3 nucleotides are TGTGCCAGCAGTCCGAAGGACAGGTGGGACACTGAAGCTTTCTTT. Protein: CASSPKDRWDTEAFF.

This chain connects TRBV7-2 to TRBJ2-5; 7 nucleotides line up with TRBD2. The CDR3 is made up of 14 amino acids. In germline, CDR1 is SGHTA, CDR2 FQGNSA. The V gene end was trimmed by 3 bases and the J gene end by 5 bases; junction bases not matched to a gene: 6. The chain's CDR3 is CASSFGGSQETQYF. The CDR3 DNA is TGTGCCAGCAGCTTCGGGGGGTCCCAGGAGACCCAGTACTTC.

This chain connects TRBV25-1 to TRBJ2-1, with a tentative D call TRBD2 (5 bases). CDR3 length: 16 residues. Germline CDR1 is MGHDK and CDR2 is SYGVNS. Trimming took 4 bases from V and 5 from J, leaving 18 bases between them. The CDR3 loop is CASSGGGGLGHNEQFF. CDR3 nucleotides: TGTGCCAGCAGTGGAGGTGGCGGGTTAGGCCACAATGAGCAGTTCTTC.

This clone is a singleton in its sample. The V and J genes are TRBV7-9 and TRBJ2-7; unclear D gene. V lost 0 bases, J lost 7 bases, and 16 bases lay in between. CDR3 length equals 15 residues. From germline, CDR1 is SEHNR and CDR2 FQNEAQ (reference sequence). CDR3 residues: CASSLAQELSIEQYF. The CDR3 coding sequence is TGTGCCAGCAGCTTAGCTCAGGAACTGTCGATTGAGCAGTACTTC.